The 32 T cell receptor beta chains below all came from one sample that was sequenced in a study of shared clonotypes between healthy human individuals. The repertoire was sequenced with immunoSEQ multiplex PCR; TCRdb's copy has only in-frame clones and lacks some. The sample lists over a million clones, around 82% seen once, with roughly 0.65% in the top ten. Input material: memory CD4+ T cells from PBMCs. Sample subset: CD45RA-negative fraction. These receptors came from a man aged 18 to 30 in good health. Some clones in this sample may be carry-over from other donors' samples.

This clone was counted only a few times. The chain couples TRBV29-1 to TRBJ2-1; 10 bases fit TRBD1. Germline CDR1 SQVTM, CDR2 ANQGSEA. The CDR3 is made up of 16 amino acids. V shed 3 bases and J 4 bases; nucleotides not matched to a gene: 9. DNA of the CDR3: TGCAGCGTTGATGATTTCGGGACAGGGGCTTACAATGAGCAGTTCTTC. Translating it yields CSVDDFGTGAYNEQFF.

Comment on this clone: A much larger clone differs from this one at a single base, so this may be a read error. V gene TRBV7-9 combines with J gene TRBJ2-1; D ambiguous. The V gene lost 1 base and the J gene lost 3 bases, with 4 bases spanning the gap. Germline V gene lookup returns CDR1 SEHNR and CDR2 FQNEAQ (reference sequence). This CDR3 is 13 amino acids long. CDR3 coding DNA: TGTGCCAGCAGCTTAGGGAACTACAATGAGCAGTTCTTC. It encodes CASSLGNYNEQFF.

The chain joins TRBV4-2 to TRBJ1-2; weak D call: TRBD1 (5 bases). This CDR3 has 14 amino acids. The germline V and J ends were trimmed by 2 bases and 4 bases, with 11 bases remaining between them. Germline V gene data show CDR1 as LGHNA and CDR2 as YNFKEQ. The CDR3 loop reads CASSQRSQGYGYTF. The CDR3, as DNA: TGTGCCAGCAGCCAACGTAGCCAGGGCTATGGCTACACCTTC.

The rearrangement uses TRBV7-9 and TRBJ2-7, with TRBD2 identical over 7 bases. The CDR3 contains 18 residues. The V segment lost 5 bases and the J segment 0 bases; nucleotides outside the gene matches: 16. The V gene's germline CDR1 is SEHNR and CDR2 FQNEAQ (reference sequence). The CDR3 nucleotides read TGTGCCAGCAGCCCACATCCAACTAGCGACGATTACTCCTACGAGCAGTACTTC. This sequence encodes CASSPHPTSDDYSYEQYF.

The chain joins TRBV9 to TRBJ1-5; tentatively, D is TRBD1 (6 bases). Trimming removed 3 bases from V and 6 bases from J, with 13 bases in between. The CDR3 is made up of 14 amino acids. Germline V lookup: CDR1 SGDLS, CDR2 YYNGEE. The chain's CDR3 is CASSGGQRGQPQHF. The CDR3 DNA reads TGTGCCAGCAGCGGAGGACAGAGAGGTCAGCCCCAGCATTTT.

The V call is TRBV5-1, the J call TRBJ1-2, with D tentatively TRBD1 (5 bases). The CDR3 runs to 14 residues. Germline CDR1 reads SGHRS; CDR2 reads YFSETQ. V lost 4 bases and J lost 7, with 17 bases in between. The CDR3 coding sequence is TGCGCCAGCAGCGCCCGAGGGGATGGGGTTGGCTACACCTTC. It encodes CASSARGDGVGYTF.

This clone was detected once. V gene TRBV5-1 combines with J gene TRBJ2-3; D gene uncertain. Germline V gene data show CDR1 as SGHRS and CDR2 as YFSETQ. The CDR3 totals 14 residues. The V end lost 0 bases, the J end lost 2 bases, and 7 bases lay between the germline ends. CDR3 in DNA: TGCGCCAGCAGCTTGGGGGCTTTCACAGATACGCAGTATTTT. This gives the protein CASSLGAFTDTQYF.

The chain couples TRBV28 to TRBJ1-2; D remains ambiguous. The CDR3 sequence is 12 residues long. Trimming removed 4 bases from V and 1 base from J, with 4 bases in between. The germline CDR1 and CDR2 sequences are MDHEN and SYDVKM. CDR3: CASSWFNYGYTF. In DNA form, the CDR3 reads TGTGCCAGCAGTTGGTTTAACTATGGCTACACCTTC.

This CDR3 is CASSMGINGGVTYEQYF. DNA for the CDR3: TGTGCCAGTAGTATGGGAATCAATGGCGGGGTAACCTACGAGCAGTACTTC. The chain uses TRBV19 and TRBJ2-7; perhaps TRBD2 as D (6 bases). The CDR3 extends over 17 amino acids. Germline loops: CDR1 LNHDA, CDR2 SQIVND (reference sequence). Trimming cost V 3 bases and J 2 bases, with 20 bases left between them.

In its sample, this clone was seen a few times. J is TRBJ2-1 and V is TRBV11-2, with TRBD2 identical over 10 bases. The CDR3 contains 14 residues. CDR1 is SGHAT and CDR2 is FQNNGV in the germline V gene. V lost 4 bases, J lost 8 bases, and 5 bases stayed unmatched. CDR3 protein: CASSSGLANDEQFF. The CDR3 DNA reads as TGTGCCAGCAGCTCGGGACTAGCGAACGATGAGCAGTTCTTC. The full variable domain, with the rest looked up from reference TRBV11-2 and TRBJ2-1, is EAGVAQSPRYKIIEKRQSVAFWCNPISGHATLYWYQQILGQGPKLLIQFQNNGVVDDSQLPKDRFSAERLKGVDSTLKIQPAKLEDSAVYLCASSSGLANDEQFFGPGTRLTVL.

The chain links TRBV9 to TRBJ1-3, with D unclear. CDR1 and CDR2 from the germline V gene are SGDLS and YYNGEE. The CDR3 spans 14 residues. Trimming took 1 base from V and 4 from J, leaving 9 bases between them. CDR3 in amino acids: CASSVTSIGNTIYF. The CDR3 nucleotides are TGTGCCAGCAGCGTAACGTCGATCGGAAACACCATATATTTT.

DNA for the CDR3: TGCAGTGCCGAACTAACAGATACGCAGTATTTT. Protein: CSAELTDTQYF. V is TRBV20-1 and J is TRBJ2-3; D is uncertain. Germline V CDR1 and CDR2: DFQATT, SNEGSKA (reference sequence). This CDR3 has 11 residues. The V end was cut by 6 bases, the J end by 3 bases, with 7 bases between.

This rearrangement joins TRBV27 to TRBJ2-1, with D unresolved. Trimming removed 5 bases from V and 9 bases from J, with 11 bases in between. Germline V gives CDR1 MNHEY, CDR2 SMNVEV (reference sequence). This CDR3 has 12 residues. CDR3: CASSPSRREQFF. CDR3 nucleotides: TGTGCCAGCAGTCCGAGCAGGCGTGAGCAGTTCTTC.

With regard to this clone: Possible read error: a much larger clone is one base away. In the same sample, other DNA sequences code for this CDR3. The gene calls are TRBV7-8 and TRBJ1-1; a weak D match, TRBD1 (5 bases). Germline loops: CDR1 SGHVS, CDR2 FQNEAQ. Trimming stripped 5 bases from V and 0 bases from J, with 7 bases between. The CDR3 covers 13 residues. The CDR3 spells CASSLQVNTEAFF. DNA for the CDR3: TGTGCCAGCAGCCTACAGGTGAACACTGAAGCTTTCTTT.

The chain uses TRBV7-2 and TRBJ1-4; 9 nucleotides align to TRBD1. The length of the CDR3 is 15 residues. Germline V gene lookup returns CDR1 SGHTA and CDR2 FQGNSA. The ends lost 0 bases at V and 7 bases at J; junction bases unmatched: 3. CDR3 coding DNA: TGTGCCAGCAGCTTAGCCGGGACAGGGACTGAAAAACTGTTTTTT. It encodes CASSLAGTGTEKLFF.

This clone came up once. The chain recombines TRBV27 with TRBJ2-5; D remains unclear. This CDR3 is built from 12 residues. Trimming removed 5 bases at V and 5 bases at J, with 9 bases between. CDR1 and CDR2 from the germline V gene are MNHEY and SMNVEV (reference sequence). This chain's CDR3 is CASSLMGETQYF. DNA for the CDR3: TGTGCCAGCAGTCTTATGGGGGAGACCCAGTACTTC.

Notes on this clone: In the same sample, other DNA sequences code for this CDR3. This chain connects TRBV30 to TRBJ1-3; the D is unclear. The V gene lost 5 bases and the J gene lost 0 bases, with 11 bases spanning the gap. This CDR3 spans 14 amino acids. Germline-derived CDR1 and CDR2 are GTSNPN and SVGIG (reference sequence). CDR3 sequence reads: CAWRLSTSGNTIYF. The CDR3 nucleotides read TGTGCCTGGCGACTGTCCACCTCTGGAAACACCATATATTTT.

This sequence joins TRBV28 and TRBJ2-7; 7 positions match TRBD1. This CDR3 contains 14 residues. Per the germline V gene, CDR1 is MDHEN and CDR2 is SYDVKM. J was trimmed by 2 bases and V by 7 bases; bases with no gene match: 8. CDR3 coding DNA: TGTGCCAGCAACCTTCCGGGACAGACCTACGAGCAGTACTTC. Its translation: CASNLPGQTYEQYF. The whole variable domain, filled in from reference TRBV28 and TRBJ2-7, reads DVKVTQSSRYLVKRTGEKVFLECVQDMDHENMFWYRQDPGLGLRLIYFSYDVKMKEKGDIPEGYSVSREKKERFSLILESASTNQTSMYLCASNLPGQTYEQYFGPGTRLTVT.

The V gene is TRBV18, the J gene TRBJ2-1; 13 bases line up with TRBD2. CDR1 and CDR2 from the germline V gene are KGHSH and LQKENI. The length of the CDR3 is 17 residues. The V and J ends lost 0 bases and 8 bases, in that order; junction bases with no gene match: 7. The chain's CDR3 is CASSPPGLAGRVHEQFF. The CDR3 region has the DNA TGTGCCAGCTCACCACCGGGACTAGCGGGACGGGTGCATGAGCAGTTCTTC.

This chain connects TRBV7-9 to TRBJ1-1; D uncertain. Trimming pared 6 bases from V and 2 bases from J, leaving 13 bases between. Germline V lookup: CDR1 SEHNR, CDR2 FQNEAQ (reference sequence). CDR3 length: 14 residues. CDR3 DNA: TGTGCCAGCAGGTTACGGGGAATAAACACTGAAGCTTTCTTT. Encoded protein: CASRLRGINTEAFF.

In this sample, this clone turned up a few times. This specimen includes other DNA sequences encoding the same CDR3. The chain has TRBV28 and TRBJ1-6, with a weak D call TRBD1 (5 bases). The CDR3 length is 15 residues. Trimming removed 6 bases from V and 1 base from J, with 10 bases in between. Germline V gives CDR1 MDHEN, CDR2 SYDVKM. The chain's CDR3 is CASRGQGSYNSPLHF. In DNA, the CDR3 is TGTGCCAGCAGGGGTCAGGGTTCCTATAATTCACCCCTCCACTTT.

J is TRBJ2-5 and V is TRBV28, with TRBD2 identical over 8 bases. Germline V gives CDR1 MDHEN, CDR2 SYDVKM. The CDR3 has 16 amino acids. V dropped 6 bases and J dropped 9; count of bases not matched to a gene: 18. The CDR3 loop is CASRDTGGASFRAQYF. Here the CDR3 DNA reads TGTGCCAGCAGAGATACGGGGGGGGCTTCCTTTCGGGCCCAGTACTTC.

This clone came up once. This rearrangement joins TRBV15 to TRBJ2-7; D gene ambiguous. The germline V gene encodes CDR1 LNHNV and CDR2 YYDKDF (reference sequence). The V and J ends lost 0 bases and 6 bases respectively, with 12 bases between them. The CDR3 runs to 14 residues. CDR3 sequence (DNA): TGTGCCACCAGCAGAGATCCCACGGGCGCCGAGCAGTACTTC. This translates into CATSRDPTGAEQYF.

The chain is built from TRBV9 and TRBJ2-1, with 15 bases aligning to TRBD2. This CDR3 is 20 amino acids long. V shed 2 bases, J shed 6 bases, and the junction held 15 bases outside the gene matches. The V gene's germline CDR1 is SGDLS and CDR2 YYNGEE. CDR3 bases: TGTGCCAGCAGCGTCCACCCCACTTCGGGACTAGCGGGAGGTGGCAATGAGCAGTTCTTC. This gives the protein CASSVHPTSGLAGGGNEQFF.

Here the CDR3 DNA reads TGTGCCAGCAGCGCTAACGTGGGGGGCTTCGAGACCCAGTACTTC. Translation gives CASSANVGGFETQYF. The chain links TRBV7-8 to TRBJ2-5; either TRBD1 or TRBD2 may fit D (6 bases each). The CDR3 runs 15 residues. V shed 5 bases and J shed 5 bases, with 18 bases lying between them. Germline V gene data show CDR1 as SGHVS and CDR2 as FQNEAQ.

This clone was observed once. DNA of the CDR3: TGTGCCACCGGTTTAGTGGGCACAGATACGCAGTATTTT. Residues: CATGLVGTDTQYF. V usage is TRBV6-6 and J usage is TRBJ2-3; D gene ambiguous. This CDR3 region has 13 residues. V shed 10 bases and J shed 1 base, with 12 bases lying between them. Per the germline V gene, CDR1 is MNHNY and CDR2 is SVGAGI (reference sequence).

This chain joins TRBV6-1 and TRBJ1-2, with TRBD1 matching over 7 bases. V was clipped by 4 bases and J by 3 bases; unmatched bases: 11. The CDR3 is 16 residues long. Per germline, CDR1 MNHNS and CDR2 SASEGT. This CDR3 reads CASSGVSGGFYYGYTF. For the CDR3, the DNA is TGTGCCAGCAGTGGGGTATCAGGGGGTTTTTACTATGGCTACACCTTC.

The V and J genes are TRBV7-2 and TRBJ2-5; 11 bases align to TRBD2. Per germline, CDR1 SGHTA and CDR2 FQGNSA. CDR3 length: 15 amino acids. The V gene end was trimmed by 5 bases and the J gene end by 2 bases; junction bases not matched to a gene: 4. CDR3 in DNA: TGTGCCAGCAGCATACTAGCGGGAGTTCAAGAGACCCAGTACTTC. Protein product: CASSILAGVQETQYF.

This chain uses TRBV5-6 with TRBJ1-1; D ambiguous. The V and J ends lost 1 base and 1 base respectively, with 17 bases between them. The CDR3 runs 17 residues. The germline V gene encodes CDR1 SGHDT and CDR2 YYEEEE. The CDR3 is CASSLYRVMRENTEAFF. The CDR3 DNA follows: TGTGCCAGCAGCTTGTATCGGGTTATGCGGGAGAACACTGAAGCTTTCTTT.

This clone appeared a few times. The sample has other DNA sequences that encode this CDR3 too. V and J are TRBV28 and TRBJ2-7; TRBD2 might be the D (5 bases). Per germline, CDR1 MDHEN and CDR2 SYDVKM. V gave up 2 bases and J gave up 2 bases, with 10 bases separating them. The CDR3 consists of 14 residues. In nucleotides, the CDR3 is TGTGCCAGCAGTTTACCCCTAGCCCCCTACGAGCAGTACTTC. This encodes CASSLPLAPYEQYF.

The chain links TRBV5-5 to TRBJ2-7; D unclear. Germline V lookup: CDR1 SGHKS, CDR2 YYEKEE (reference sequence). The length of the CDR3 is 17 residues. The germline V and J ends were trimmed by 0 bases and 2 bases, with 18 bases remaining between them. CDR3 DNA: TGTGCCAGCAGCTTGGTTGTTGGGGTTAGCAATACCTACGAGCAGTACTTC. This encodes CASSLVVGVSNTYEQYF.

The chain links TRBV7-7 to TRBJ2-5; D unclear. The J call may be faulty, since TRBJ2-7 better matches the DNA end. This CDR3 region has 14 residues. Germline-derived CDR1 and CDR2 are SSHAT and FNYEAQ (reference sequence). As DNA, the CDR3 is TGTGCCAGCAGCATTGCCGGGTCGCAATCCGAGCAGTACTTC. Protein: CASSIAGSQSEQYF.